The 23 T cell receptor beta chains below were found in one sample sequenced in a study of Graves' ophthalmopathy and Graves' hyperthyroidism. Amplification from RNA transcripts yielded the TCR beta CDR3 regions. HTBI-primed RT-PCR formed the first round, and a multiplex PCR formed the second. TCRdb used MiXCR to reprocess the multiplex PCR reads, holding one entry per CDR3 protein. The sample lists a few hundred thousand distinct CDR3 sequences; 15% to 19% were seen once. Sequencing input: peripheral blood. The receptors stem from a woman aged 18-29 years with stable Graves' hyperthyroidism.

This clonotype was recorded at least ten times. The chain carries TRBV20-1 and TRBJ2-2; 9 bases fit TRBD2. The CDR3 extends over 15 amino acids. V gave up 1 base and J gave up 0 bases; unmatched junction bases: 0. Germline V gene data show CDR1 as DFQATT and CDR2 as SNEGSKA (reference sequence). This CDR3 is CSARGLAANTGELFF. CDR3 nucleotides: TGCAGTGCTAGAGGACTAGCGGCGAACACCGGGGAGCTGTTTTTT.

This clonotype was recorded at least ten times. The CDR3 region is CASSLGQGEPQHF. The CDR3 coding sequence is TGTGCCAGCAGTTTAGGACAGGGGGAGCCCCAGCATTTT. The genes are TRBV12-3 or TRBV12-4 and TRBJ1-5, with TRBD1 matching over 9 bases. J lost 8 bases, V lost 1 base, and 0 bases had no gene match. This CDR3 contains 13 residues.

This clonotype was seen at least ten times. The genes are TRBV7-2 and TRBJ2-7, with a weak D call TRBD1 (7 bases). The germline V gene has CDR1 SGHTA and CDR2 FQGNSA. Trimming removed 3 bases from V and 7 bases from J, with 13 bases in between. The CDR3 is 13 amino acids. The CDR3: CASSFDRAGEQYF. Here the CDR3 DNA reads TGTGCCAGCAGCTTCGACAGGGCGGGAGAGCAGTACTTC.

This clonotype has a handful of counts. The genes are TRBV11-2 and TRBJ2-6; weak D call: TRBD2 (5 bases). CDR1 is SGHAT, CDR2 FQNNGV, per germline. V lost 3 bases to trimming and J lost 0 bases, with 12 bases between them. The CDR3 runs to 17 residues. The CDR3 is CASSLEAVSSGANVLTF. In nucleotides, the CDR3 is TGTGCCAGCAGCTTGGAGGCCGTGAGCTCTGGGGCCAACGTCCTGACTTTC.

This clonotype was seen only once. This sequence may be a read error, since a much larger clone differs from it by one base. The CDR3 carries no conserved terminal phenylalanine or tryptophan, so it likely arises from a read error. The rearrangement links TRBV28 to TRBJ2-2; maybe TRBD1 (6 bases). Germline lookup yields CDR1 MDHEN and CDR2 SYDVKM. CDR3 length: 15 amino acids. The V end was cut by 3 bases, the J end by 3 bases, with 11 bases between. The CDR3 sequence is CASSFSRGYTGELFV. CDR3 in DNA: TGTGCCAGCAGTTTTTCCAGGGGATACACCGGGGAGCTGTTTGTT.

This clonotype was seen repeatedly, ten times or more. The rearrangement links TRBV29-1 to TRBJ2-7, with D tentatively TRBD2 (5 bases). Trimming removed 2 bases from V and 3 bases from J, with 11 bases in between. The germline V gene encodes CDR1 SQVTM and CDR2 ANQGSEA. CDR3 length equals 13 residues. In nucleotides, the CDR3 is TGCAGCGTTGAATACGGGGATCACTACGAGCAGTACTTC. As protein: CSVEYGDHYEQYF.

This clonotype was picked up many times. The chain joins TRBV10-3 to TRBJ1-1; D unclear. V gave up 5 bases and J gave up 7 bases, with 14 bases separating them. Per the germline V gene, CDR1 is ENHRY and CDR2 is SYGVKD. The CDR3 runs to 13 residues. CDR3 region: CAISPDRDGEAFF. In nucleotides, the CDR3 is TGTGCCATCAGTCCCGATAGGGATGGTGAAGCTTTCTTT.

Note on this clonotype: An end of the junction differs from the germline gene, which may be a read error. CDR3 bases: TGTGCCAGCAGTGAAAGGGGCAGGGTGGCCAAAAACATTAAGTACTTC. Its protein is CASSERGRVAKNIKYF. V gene TRBV6-1 combines with J gene TRBJ2-4; the D gene is possibly TRBD1 (5 bases). The CDR3 is made up of 16 amino acids. Germline values: CDR1 MNHNS, CDR2 SASEGT.

This clonotype was detected many times. The rearrangement joins TRBV6-1 to TRBJ1-2; tentative D call: TRBD1 (5 bases). Germline V CDR1 and CDR2: MNHNS, SASEGT. The ends were cut back, 0 bases at V and 6 bases at J, with 14 bases in the middle. CDR3 length equals 15 residues. The CDR3 reads CASSEALGQGHGYTF. DNA for the CDR3: TGTGCCAGCAGTGAAGCGCTCGGGCAGGGACATGGCTACACCTTC.

This clonotype was counted ten times or more. The chain has TRBV12-3 or TRBV12-4 and TRBJ2-7; 8 bases line up with TRBD1. V lost 5 bases to trimming and J lost 2 bases; unmatched junction nucleotides: 5. This CDR3 has 14 amino acids. The CDR3 loop reads CASSPTGATYEQYF. In DNA form, the CDR3 reads TGTGCCAGCAGTCCGACAGGGGCGACCTACGAGCAGTACTTC.

The table lists this clonotype with many counts. The J gene is TRBJ1-1, the V gene TRBV19; weak D call: TRBD1 (5 bases). This CDR3 region has 14 residues. Germline V gene data show CDR1 as LNHDA and CDR2 as SQIVND (reference sequence). The V end lost 3 bases, the J end lost 1 base, and 9 bases lay between the germline ends. CDR3 DNA: TGTGCCAGTAGTATCACCGGACAGAACACTGAAGCTTTCTTT. The encoded protein is CASSITGQNTEAFF.

This clonotype was seen repeatedly, ten times or more. The chain joins TRBV12-3 or TRBV12-4 to TRBJ1-5; tentative D call: TRBD1 (5 bases). The CDR3 has 13 residues. V lost 8 bases and J lost 6, with 14 bases in between. CDR3 coding DNA: TGTGCCAGCCAATTGGCGAGGGGTCAGCCCCAGCATTTT. Amino acids: CASQLARGQPQHF.

V usage is TRBV14 and J usage is TRBJ1-1; D perhaps matches TRBD1 (6 bases). The CDR3 is made up of 12 amino acids. Trimming shortened V by 3 bases and J by 10 bases, and 12 bases separated the two germline ends. Germline lookup yields CDR1 SGHDN and CDR2 FVKESK. CDR3 nucleotides: TGTGCCAGCAGCCAGGGGGGGGCAGTAGCTTTCTTT. Translating gives CASSQGGAVAFF. The whole variable domain, remainder taken from reference TRBV14 and TRBJ1-1, is EAGVTQFPSHSVIEKGQTVTLRCDPISGHDNLYWYRRVMGKEIKFLLHFVKESKQDESGMPNNRFLAERTGGTYSTLKVQPAELEDSGVYFCASSQGGAVAFFGQGTRLTVV.

The rearrangement joins TRBV6-2 or TRBV6-3 to TRBJ1-2; D unresolved. Deletions cut 4 bases from V and 5 bases from J, with 11 bases between. The germline gives CDR1 MNHEY, CDR2 SVGEGT. This CDR3 is 13 amino acids long. The CDR3 loop reads CASSFLSGYGYTF. The CDR3 nucleotides are TGTGCCAGCAGTTTTCTAAGTGGGTATGGCTACACCTTC.

Ten or more counts support this clonotype. This chain joins TRBV12-5 and TRBJ2-7; no definite D call. Germline loops: CDR1 LGHNT, CDR2 FRNRAP. V dropped 6 bases and J dropped 2 bases, with 5 bases sitting between them. This CDR3 has 11 residues. In nucleotides, the CDR3 is TGTGCTAGTGGGGGAACCTACGAGCAGTACTTC. Protein sequence: CASGGTYEQYF.

This clonotype was seen only a few times. The chain carries TRBV7-2 and TRBJ1-5; D is ambiguous. Trimming removed 6 bases from V and 6 bases from J, with 18 bases in between. This CDR3 is built from 15 residues. Germline-derived CDR1 and CDR2 are SGHTA and FQGNSA. CDR3 amino acids: CASSPWGGPSQPQHF. In nucleotides, the CDR3 is TGTGCCAGCAGTCCTTGGGGAGGGCCCAGTCAGCCCCAGCATTTT. The whole variable domain, filled in from reference TRBV7-2 and TRBJ1-5, reads GAGVSQSPSNKVTEKGKDVELRCDPISGHTALYWYRQSLGQGLEFLIYFQGNSAPDKSGLPSDRFSAERTGGSVSTLTIQRTQQEDSAVYLCASSPWGGPSQPQHFGDGTRLSIL.

This clonotype appeared many times. The chain is built from TRBV7-2 and TRBJ2-7, with TRBD1 as a possible D gene (6 bases). Germline lookup yields CDR1 SGHTA and CDR2 FQGNSA. The length of the CDR3 is 15 residues. Trimming took 0 bases from V and 2 from J, leaving 11 bases between them. The CDR3 DNA is TGTGCCAGCAGCTTAGCCGCAGGGGTGACCTACGAGCAGTACTTC. It yields the protein CASSLAAGVTYEQYF. Variable domain in full (rest from reference TRBV7-2 and TRBJ2-7): GAGVSQSPSNKVTEKGKDVELRCDPISGHTALYWYRQSLGQGLEFLIYFQGNSAPDKSGLPSDRFSAERTGGSVSTLTIQRTQQEDSAVYLCASSLAAGVTYEQYFGPGTRLTVT.

The chain uses TRBV5-6 and TRBJ2-2; TRBD2 agrees at 8 bases. There are 19 residues in the CDR3. Germline V gene data show CDR1 as SGHDT and CDR2 as YYEEEE. Losses at the gene ends were 5 bases for V and 1 base for J; bases not matched to a gene: 16. The CDR3 loop is CASRPGAGAPRLNTGELFF. In DNA, the CDR3 is TGTGCCAGCAGGCCAGGAGCGGGGGCCCCGAGATTGAACACCGGGGAGCTGTTTTTT.

The V and J genes are TRBV12-3 or TRBV12-4 and TRBJ1-5; TRBD1 agrees at 7 bases. This CDR3 is built from 14 residues. Trimming at V came to 8 bases and at J to 6 bases, leaving 10 bases not matched to a gene. CDR3 sequence (DNA): TGTGCCAGCGCCCTACAGGGGCTCGGTCAGCCCCAGCATTTT. Translation gives CASALQGLGQPQHF.

The count of this clonotype is one. The V gene is TRBV27, the J gene TRBJ2-7; tentative D call: TRBD2 (6 bases). In germline, CDR1 is MNHEY, CDR2 SMNVEV (reference sequence). V was shortened by 5 bases and J by 3 bases, with 14 bases between the two germline ends. The CDR3 is 14 amino acids. The CDR3, as DNA: TGTGCCAGCAGTAAAGGGACTGCCATCTACGAGCAGTACTTC. Translating gives CASSKGTAIYEQYF.

This clonotype was seen more than once but under ten times. V and J are TRBV6-5 and TRBJ2-2; 11 bases map to TRBD2. Per the germline V gene, CDR1 is MNHEY and CDR2 is SVGAGI. After removal of 4 bases from V and 5 bases from J, the junction contained 3 bases not matched to a gene. The CDR3 sequence is 15 residues long. The CDR3 DNA reads as TGTGCCAGCAGTTTCGGGACTAGCGGTACCGGGGAGCTGTTTTTT. Protein: CASSFGTSGTGELFF.

The V gene is TRBV5-1, the J gene TRBJ2-7; tentative D call: TRBD1 (5 bases). Germline assignment: CDR1 SGHRS and CDR2 YFSETQ. This CDR3 is built from 14 residues. The germline V and J ends were trimmed by 0 bases and 1 base, with 8 bases remaining between them. Here the CDR3 reads CASSLGQFSYEQYF. DNA for the CDR3: TGCGCCAGCAGCTTGGGACAGTTTTCCTACGAGCAGTACTTC.

In this sample, this clonotype turned up a few times. V gene TRBV20-1 combines with J gene TRBJ2-4, with a possible D match to TRBD1 (5 bases). V lost 5 bases, J lost 1 base, and 15 bases lay in between. Germline V gene data show CDR1 as DFQATT and CDR2 as SNEGSKA (reference sequence). The CDR3 covers 15 residues. The CDR3 DNA sequence: TGCAGTGCTCCACCGACAGACCCGGCCAAAAACATTCAGTACTTC. The encoded protein is CSAPPTDPAKNIQYF.